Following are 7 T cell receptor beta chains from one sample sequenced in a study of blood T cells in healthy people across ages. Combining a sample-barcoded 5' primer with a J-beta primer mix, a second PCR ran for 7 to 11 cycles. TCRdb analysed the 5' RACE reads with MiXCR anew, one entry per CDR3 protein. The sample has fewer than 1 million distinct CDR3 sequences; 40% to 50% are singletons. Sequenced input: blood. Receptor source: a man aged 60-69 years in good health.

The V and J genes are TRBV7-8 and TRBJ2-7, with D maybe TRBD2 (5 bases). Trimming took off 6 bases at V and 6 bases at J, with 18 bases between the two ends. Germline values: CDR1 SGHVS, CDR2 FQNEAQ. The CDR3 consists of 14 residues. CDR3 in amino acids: CASSQPARGPEQYF. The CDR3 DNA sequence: TGTGCCAGCAGTCAACCTGCCAGAGGGCCCGAGCAGTACTTC.

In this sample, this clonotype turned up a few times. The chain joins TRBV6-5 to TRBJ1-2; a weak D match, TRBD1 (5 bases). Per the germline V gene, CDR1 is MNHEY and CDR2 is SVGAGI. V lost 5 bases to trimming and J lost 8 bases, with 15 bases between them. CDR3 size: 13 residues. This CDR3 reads CASSPGTGGGYTF. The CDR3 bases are TGTGCCAGCAGTCCGGGGACGGGTGGAGGCTACACCTTC.

The CDR3 nucleotides are TGTGCCAGCAGTTACTCGGGGGAGGCTACGCAGTATTTT. Amino acid sequence: CASSYSGEATQYF. The chain couples TRBV6-5 to TRBJ2-3; tentatively, D is TRBD2 (6 bases). Germline assignment: CDR1 MNHEY and CDR2 SVGAGI. V was shortened by 0 bases and J by 8 bases, with 9 bases between the two germline ends. CDR3 length: 13 amino acids.

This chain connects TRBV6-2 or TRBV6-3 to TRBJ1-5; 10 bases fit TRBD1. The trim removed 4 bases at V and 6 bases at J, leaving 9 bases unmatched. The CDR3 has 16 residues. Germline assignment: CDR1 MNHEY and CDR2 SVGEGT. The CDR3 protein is CASSWSRTGGSQPQHF. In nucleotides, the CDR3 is TGTGCCAGCAGTTGGAGTCGGACAGGGGGGAGTCAGCCCCAGCATTTT.

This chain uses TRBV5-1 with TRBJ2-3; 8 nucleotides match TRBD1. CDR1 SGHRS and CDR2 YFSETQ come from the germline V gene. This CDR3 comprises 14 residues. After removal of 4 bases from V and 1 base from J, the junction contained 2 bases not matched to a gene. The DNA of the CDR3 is TGCGCCAGCAGCACGACAGGGGGCACAGATACGCAGTATTTT. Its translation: CASSTTGGTDTQYF.

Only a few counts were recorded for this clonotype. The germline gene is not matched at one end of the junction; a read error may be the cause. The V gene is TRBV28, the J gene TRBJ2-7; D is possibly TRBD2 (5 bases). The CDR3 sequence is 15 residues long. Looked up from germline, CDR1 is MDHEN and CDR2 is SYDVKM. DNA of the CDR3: TGTGCCAGCAGTTGGCGGGCATTGAGCTCCTATGAGCAGTACTTC. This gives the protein CASSWRALSSYEQYF.

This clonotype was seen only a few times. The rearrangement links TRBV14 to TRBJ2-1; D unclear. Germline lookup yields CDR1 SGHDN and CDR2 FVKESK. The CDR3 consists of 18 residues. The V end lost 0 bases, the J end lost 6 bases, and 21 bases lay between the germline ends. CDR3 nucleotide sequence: TGTGCCAGCAGCCAAGATCGCCCCGGGTGGATCTCGGGCAATGAGCAGTTCTTC. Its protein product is CASSQDRPGWISGNEQFF.